A single sample is the source of the 30 T cell receptor beta chains below, sequenced in a study of cytomegalovirus exposure and HLA in healthy donors. In the PCR, 60 Vbeta and 13 Jbeta primers were used. Clones were sequenced by immunoSEQ multiplex PCR, and TCRdb holds only the in-frame ones, with some missing. The data hold around 140,000 clones, with more than 70% observed a single time. The sequenced sample was PBMCs. These receptors came from a man aged 35 to 55 in good health and CMV-seronegative.

The genes are TRBV9 and TRBJ2-7; the D gene is possibly TRBD1 (6 bases). V lost 2 bases and J 5 bases, leaving 17 bases between the germline ends. The germline CDR1 and CDR2 sequences are SGDLS and YYNGEE. The CDR3 loop spans 15 amino acids. The CDR3 DNA is TGTGCCAGCAGCGTGGGGGCAGGGGAAATCAACGAGCAGTACTTC. This gives the protein CASSVGAGEINEQYF. The full variable domain, rest sourced from reference TRBV9 and TRBJ2-7, is DSGVTQTPKHLITATGQRVTLRCSPRSGDLSVYWYQQSLDQGLQFLIQYYNGEERAKGNILERFSAQQFPDLHSELNLSSLELGDSALYFCASSVGAGEINEQYFGPGTRLTVT.

The chain carries TRBV15 and TRBJ2-1, with 7 bases fitting TRBD2. The ends lost 6 bases at V and 8 bases at J; junction bases unmatched: 4. This CDR3 has 12 residues. Germline CDR1 and CDR2: LNHNV and YYDKDF (reference sequence). The CDR3 DNA reads as TGTGCCACCAGACGGGGAGGGGATGAGCAGTTCTTC. It specifies CATRRGGDEQFF.

This clone was recorded only once. This rearrangement joins TRBV27 to TRBJ1-5; a possible D gene is TRBD1 (6 bases). Germline loops: CDR1 MNHEY, CDR2 SMNVEV (reference sequence). CDR3 length: 16 residues. Trimming stripped 8 bases from V and 3 bases from J, with 20 bases between. The CDR3 bases are TGTGCCAGCTCCCTAGGGGGGGGTCGAACCAATCAGCCCCAGCATTTT. This gives the protein CASSLGGGRTNQPQHF.

The V gene is TRBV6-5, the J gene TRBJ1-3; D might be TRBD1 (5 bases). Trimming cost V 6 bases and J 2 bases, with 14 bases left between them. The CDR3 runs 15 residues. CDR1 MNHEY and CDR2 SVGAGI come from the germline V gene. This CDR3 is CASSRGGKAGNTIYF. In nucleotides, the CDR3 is TGTGCCAGCAGCCGTGGGGGGAAAGCTGGAAACACCATATATTTT.

As regards this clone: Germline is not matched at one junction end, which may reflect a read error. The V and J genes are TRBV7-9 and TRBJ1-6, with 7 bases fitting TRBD1. Germline loops: CDR1 SEHNR, CDR2 FQNEAQ (reference sequence). CDR3 length: 14 amino acids. The CDR3 nucleotides are TGTTCCAGCAGCCGGGACAGTGATAATTCACCCCTCCACTTT. As protein: CSSSRDSDNSPLHF.

The rearrangement uses TRBV9 and TRBJ1-3; TRBD1 is a possible D gene (6 bases). Trimming removed 3 bases from V and 3 bases from J, with 10 bases in between. Germline V CDR1 and CDR2: SGDLS, YYNGEE. CDR3 length: 14 residues. The CDR3 loop reads CASSDRVLGNTIYF. CDR3 nucleotides: TGTGCCAGCAGCGACAGGGTTCTTGGAAACACCATATATTTT.

V usage is TRBV7-8 and J usage is TRBJ1-1; no firm D call. The germline V gene encodes CDR1 SGHVS and CDR2 FQNEAQ. The CDR3 contains 11 residues. V was trimmed by 5 bases and J by 5 bases, leaving 6 bases between them. The CDR3 is CASSPVTEAFF. The CDR3 nucleotides are TGTGCCAGCAGCCCAGTAACTGAAGCTTTCTTT.

The chain carries TRBV28 and TRBJ1-5; the D gene is possibly TRBD1 (6 bases). CDR3 length equals 12 residues. V dropped 6 bases and J dropped 5 bases, with 8 bases sitting between them. The germline CDR1 and CDR2 sequences are MDHEN and SYDVKM. The DNA for the CDR3 is TGTGCCAGCAGCTGGACAGATCAGCCCCAGCATTTT. Its translation: CASSWTDQPQHF.

The J gene is TRBJ1-6, the V gene TRBV12-5; D remains ambiguous. CDR1 is LGHNT and CDR2 is FRNRAP in the germline V gene. The CDR3 contains 13 residues. V shed 4 bases and J shed 7 bases, with 8 bases lying between them. The CDR3 loop is CASGWSGNSPLHF. In DNA, the CDR3 is TGTGCTAGTGGTTGGAGTGGGAATTCACCCCTCCACTTT.

J is TRBJ2-5 and V is TRBV7-8, with a possible D match to TRBD2 (5 bases). The CDR3 is 15 amino acids. The germline V gene encodes CDR1 SGHVS and CDR2 FQNEAQ. V shed 0 bases and J shed 4 bases, with 12 bases lying between them. The CDR3 DNA is TGTGCCAGCAGCTTAGCTTCGGGGTGGGGAGAGACCCAGTACTTC. This encodes CASSLASGWGETQYF.

The chain uses TRBV19 and TRBJ2-1; a weak D match, TRBD2 (5 bases). Germline V gene sequence: CDR1 LNHDA, CDR2 SQIVND (reference sequence). This CDR3 is built from 14 residues. Trimming pared 3 bases from V and 8 bases from J, leaving 14 bases between. CDR3 nucleotides: TGTGCCAGTAGTATCTCCAAGCGGTCCGATGAGCAGTTCTTC. Amino acids: CASSISKRSDEQFF.

The chain combines TRBV5-6 with TRBJ2-3; D might be TRBD1 (6 bases). The CDR3 is made up of 15 amino acids. Germline V gene sequence: CDR1 SGHDT, CDR2 YYEEEE. V shed 3 bases and J shed 0 bases, with 11 bases lying between them. DNA for the CDR3: TGTGCCAGCAGCTCCCCCGGGACAAGCACAGATACGCAGTATTTT. Its translation is CASSSPGTSTDTQYF.

The genes are TRBV9 and TRBJ1-2, with D maybe TRBD1 (6 bases). Trimming took 0 bases from V and 4 from J, leaving 10 bases between them. The CDR3 consists of 14 residues. From germline, CDR1 is SGDLS and CDR2 YYNGEE. The CDR3 coding sequence is TGTGCCAGCAGCGTAGAGGGACACAGCTATGGCTACACCTTC. Encoded protein: CASSVEGHSYGYTF. The whole variable domain, filled in from reference TRBV9 and TRBJ1-2, reads DSGVTQTPKHLITATGQRVTLRCSPRSGDLSVYWYQQSLDQGLQFLIQYYNGEERAKGNILERFSAQQFPDLHSELNLSSLELGDSALYFCASSVEGHSYGYTFGSGTRLTVV.

Comments on this clone: Germline is not matched at one junction end, which may reflect a read error. V is TRBV9 and J is TRBJ1-2; D gene unclear. Germline V gives CDR1 SGDLS, CDR2 YYNGEE. This CDR3 comprises 14 residues. The CDR3 loop reads CASSVGYPNYGYPF. In DNA, the CDR3 is TGTGCCAGCAGCGTGGGTTATCCCAACTATGGCTACCCCTTC.

This chain uses TRBV18 with TRBJ1-5, with 7 bases aligning to TRBD1. The CDR3 loop spans 17 amino acids. Unmatched junction bases numbered 13, after V lost 3 bases and J lost 5 bases. Germline V gives CDR1 KGHSH, CDR2 LQKENI. Here the CDR3 DNA reads TGTGCCAGCTCACCGCAACTACCAACAGGGGCGGATCAGCCCCAGCATTTT. Translation gives CASSPQLPTGADQPQHF.

The chain carries TRBV5-6 and TRBJ2-7; D not certain. The CDR3 has 13 residues. CDR1 is SGHDT, CDR2 YYEEEE, per germline. The CDR3 DNA follows: TGTTTTTTCAAGCAGAAGGCGGCATACGAGCAGTACTTC. It encodes CFFKQKAAYEQYF.

The chain carries TRBV10-1 and TRBJ2-7; D perhaps matches TRBD1 (6 bases). Germline CDR1 and CDR2: WNHNN and SYGVQD (reference sequence). CDR3 size: 14 residues. The ends were cut back, 4 bases at V and 4 bases at J, with 14 bases in the middle. The DNA for the CDR3 is TGCGCCAGCAGTGGGGCAGGGGCACGGTACGAGCAGTACTTC. The encoded protein is CASSGAGARYEQYF.

The chain has TRBV7-9 and TRBJ1-6; no clear D gene. V dropped 6 bases and J dropped 8 bases, with 8 bases sitting between them. Germline V gene lookup returns CDR1 SEHNR and CDR2 FQNEAQ (reference sequence). This CDR3 has 12 residues. For the CDR3, the DNA is TGTGCCAGCAGTATGGGAGATTCACCCCTCCACTTT. This translates into CASSMGDSPLHF. The full variable domain, its missing parts supplied by reference TRBV7-9 and TRBJ1-6, is DTGVSQNPRHKITKRGQNVTFRCDPISEHNRLYWYRQTLGQGPEFLTYFQNEAQLEKSRLLSDRFSAERPKGSFSTLEIQRTEQGDSAMYLCASSMGDSPLHFGNGTRLTVT.

The chain employs TRBV28 and TRBJ1-4; TRBD1 is a possible D gene (5 bases). The CDR3 runs to 14 residues. Germline assignment: CDR1 MDHEN and CDR2 SYDVKM. Trimming removed 1 base at V and 7 bases at J, with 10 bases between. DNA of the CDR3: TGTGCCAGCAGTTTATACGGGGGGGGTGAAAAACTGTTTTTT. Residues: CASSLYGGGEKLFF.

This clone was counted a few times. The V and J genes are TRBV6-5 and TRBJ1-6; D might be TRBD1 (6 bases). This CDR3 comprises 13 residues. Germline V gene lookup returns CDR1 MNHEY and CDR2 SVGAGI. The CDR3 sequence: CAARTGRNSPLHF. CDR3 bases: TGTGCGGCCAGAACAGGGCGAAATTCACCCCTCCACTTT.

To note about this clone: This CDR3 is also generated by other DNA sequences in the sample. V is TRBV5-1 and J is TRBJ2-1; 11 positions match TRBD2. Germline V lookup: CDR1 SGHRS, CDR2 YFSETQ. J gave up 7 bases and V 0 bases, and 3 bases lay outside the gene matches. The CDR3 runs 15 residues. CDR3 residues: CASSLALAGGNEQFF. The CDR3 DNA reads as TGCGCCAGCAGCTTGGCGCTAGCGGGGGGAAATGAGCAGTTCTTC.

V usage is TRBV5-1 and J usage is TRBJ1-4; a weak D match, TRBD1 (6 bases). Germline V gives CDR1 SGHRS, CDR2 YFSETQ. There are 15 residues in the CDR3. Trimming took off 4 bases at V and 4 bases at J, with 14 bases between the two ends. CDR3: CASSHGAGVNEKLFF. The DNA of the CDR3 is TGCGCCAGCAGCCATGGAGCAGGGGTTAATGAAAAACTGTTTTTT.

As for this clone: Its ends do not fully match the called genes, so a read error is possible. This chain links TRBV27 with TRBJ1-2; 9 nucleotides line up with TRBD1. CDR3 size: 16 residues. Germline V gene data show CDR1 as MNHEY and CDR2 as SMNVEV (reference sequence). The CDR3 sequence: CASSPLAGTGSRGNTF. CDR3 coding DNA: TGTGCCAGCAGCCCGTTAGCCGGGACAGGGTCCCGTGGCAACACCTTC.

Points on this clone: Other DNA sequences in the same sample also yield this CDR3. The J gene is TRBJ1-1, the V gene TRBV9; D is unresolved. Germline V gives CDR1 SGDLS, CDR2 YYNGEE. This CDR3 has 14 residues. Trimming stripped 0 bases from V and 1 base from J, with 7 bases between. CDR3 DNA: TGTGCCAGCAGCGTAGTTTCGGGGAACACTGAAGCTTTCTTT. Protein product: CASSVVSGNTEAFF. The full variable domain, in which reference TRBV9 and TRBJ1-1 provide the parts outside the CDR3, is DSGVTQTPKHLITATGQRVTLRCSPRSGDLSVYWYQQSLDQGLQFLIQYYNGEERAKGNILERFSAQQFPDLHSELNLSSLELGDSALYFCASSVVSGNTEAFFGQGTRLTVV.

The chain uses TRBV10-3 and TRBJ2-5, with a possible D match to TRBD2 (6 bases). The DNA matches TRBJ2-7 better at its end, which makes the J call doubtful. Germline CDR1 reads ENHRY; CDR2 reads SYGVKD. This CDR3 comprises 15 residues. CDR3 coding DNA: TGTGCCATCAGTGAGTTACCAGGGAGGTCGGTCGAGCAGTACTTC. Its translation: CAISELPGRSVEQYF.

The V and J genes are TRBV21-1 and TRBJ1-4; the table's D call of TRBD1 was not tested on the DNA. TRBV21-1 is a known pseudogene. This CDR3 has 15 residues. In DNA, the CDR3 is TGTGCCAGCAGCAAAAGGGACAGAACTAATGAAAAACTGTTTTTT. As protein: CASSKRDRTNEKLFF.

This clone was seen only a few times. V usage is TRBV27 and J usage is TRBJ2-7, with D possibly TRBD2 on 6 matching bases. CDR1 is MNHEY, CDR2 SMNVEV, per germline (reference sequence). This CDR3 region has 17 residues. Trimming took off 5 bases at V and 2 bases at J, with 22 bases between the two ends. DNA of the CDR3: TGTGCCAGCAGTCCGGGGACTTCCGGGACTGGCACCTACGAGCAGTACTTC. It yields the protein CASSPGTSGTGTYEQYF.

The chain links TRBV5-6 to TRBJ2-3; 9 nucleotides agree with TRBD2. The CDR3 spans 18 residues. V lost 3 bases to trimming and J lost 0 bases; unmatched junction nucleotides: 11. Germline V lookup: CDR1 SGHDT, CDR2 YYEEEE. The CDR3 reads CASSSGLARLTSTDTQYF. The CDR3 DNA reads as TGTGCCAGCAGCTCCGGACTAGCGCGATTAACTAGCACAGATACGCAGTATTTT.

This chain links TRBV5-1 with TRBJ2-1; D may be TRBD1 (6 bases). The germline V gene has CDR1 SGHRS and CDR2 YFSETQ. CDR3 length equals 18 residues. With 2 bases removed from V and 2 bases from J, the gap between germline ends came to 20 bases. The CDR3 nucleotides read TGCGCCAGCAGCTTTGGGGACCGCCAGGGGATTACCTACAATGAGCAGTTCTTC. As protein: CASSFGDRQGITYNEQFF.

The V gene is TRBV9, the J gene TRBJ1-2, with 8 bases aligning to TRBD1. This CDR3 spans 14 amino acids. Germline V gives CDR1 SGDLS, CDR2 YYNGEE. V was clipped by 4 bases and J by 0 bases; unmatched bases: 2. This CDR3 is CASSTGGANYGYTF. The CDR3 DNA follows: TGTGCCAGCAGCACAGGGGGGGCTAACTATGGCTACACCTTC.